The 9 T cell receptor beta chains in this list originate from one sample, sequenced in a study of T cell responses to AZD1222 COVID-19 vaccine. Libraries were prepared by immunoSEQ multiplex PCR; TCRdb keeps only in-frame clonotypes and omits some of them. Of 150,000 or so clones listed, 90% to 95% are singletons. Here the sequenced sample was peripheral blood, taken on day 0 of AZD1222 vaccination. These receptors originate from an adult in good health.

V is TRBV10-3 and J is TRBJ1-2; weak D call: TRBD1 (5 bases). The CDR3 loop spans 12 amino acids. The V gene lost 6 bases and the J gene lost 8 bases, with 13 bases spanning the gap. The germline V gene has CDR1 ENHRY and CDR2 SYGVKD. This CDR3 reads CAIRGQVGGYTF. CDR3 DNA: TGTGCCATCAGAGGACAAGTTGGAGGCTACACCTTC.

This clone is a singleton in its sample. This chain connects TRBV12-3 or TRBV12-4 to TRBJ2-5; 7 bases match TRBD1. V lost 5 bases and J lost 3; bases outside the gene matches: 3. The CDR3 contains 13 residues. The CDR3 DNA reads TGTGCCAGCAGTCCCGGACAGGAAGAGACCCAGTACTTC. It codes for CASSPGQEETQYF.

The CDR3: CASRRTGTDGELFF. The CDR3 DNA reads as TGTGCCAGCAGACGGACAGGGACGGACGGGGAGCTGTTTTTT. The rearrangement links TRBV6-6 to TRBJ2-2; 8 bases align to TRBD1. The CDR3 length is 14 residues. V lost 6 bases to trimming and J lost 7 bases; unmatched junction nucleotides: 7. Germline V lookup: CDR1 MNHNY, CDR2 SVGAGI (reference sequence).

The chain joins TRBV4-1 to TRBJ1-6; 9 bases agree with TRBD1. Germline CDR1 and CDR2: MGHRA and YSYEKL. CDR3 length: 16 residues. The trim removed 3 bases at V and 6 bases at J, leaving 6 bases unmatched. CDR3 coding DNA: TGCGCCAGCAGCCATACCCCGGGACAGGGTAATTCACCCCTCCACTTT. Protein: CASSHTPGQGNSPLHF.

The CDR3 is CASSFAGGYEQFF. DNA for the CDR3: TGTGCCAGCAGTTTCGCGGGGGGGTATGAGCAGTTCTTC. The chain combines TRBV27 with TRBJ2-1; 9 nucleotides line up with TRBD2. Germline CDR1 is MNHEY and CDR2 is SMNVEV (reference sequence). The CDR3 runs to 13 residues. The junction had 2 bases not matched to a gene; V was cut back by 3 bases and J by 8 bases.

The V gene is TRBV7-9, the J gene TRBJ2-1; D not certain. Germline CDR1 and CDR2: SEHNR and FQNEAQ (reference sequence). The CDR3 length is 13 residues. Trimming shortened V by 3 bases and J by 1 base, and 4 bases separated the two germline ends. The CDR3 nucleotides are TGTGCCAGCAGCTTGGGTTCCTACAATGAGCAGTTCTTC. Its protein product is CASSLGSYNEQFF.

The rearrangement links TRBV5-1 to TRBJ2-3; D gene ambiguous. CDR3 length: 14 amino acids. V was cut by 2 bases and J by 2 bases, with 9 bases left in between. Germline lookup yields CDR1 SGHRS and CDR2 YFSETQ. The CDR3 protein is CASSLRQFTDTQYF. CDR3 DNA: TGCGCCAGCAGCTTACGACAATTCACAGATACGCAGTATTTT.

This clone was counted between two and nine times. This chain uses TRBV6-6 with TRBJ2-1, with D unclear. Germline V CDR1 and CDR2: MNHNY, SVGAGI (reference sequence). The CDR3 is 13 amino acids. Trimming cost V 2 bases and J 8 bases, with 10 bases left between them. The CDR3 DNA follows: TGTGCCAGCAGTTACCCCGCCCCAGATGAGCAGTTCTTC. It yields the protein CASSYPAPDEQFF.

The J gene is TRBJ1-4, the V gene TRBV11-3; TRBD1 is a possible D gene (5 bases). Looked up from germline, CDR1 is SGHNT and CDR2 is YENEEA. CDR3 length: 15 amino acids. V dropped 4 bases and J dropped 5 bases, with 14 bases sitting between them. The CDR3 loop reads CASSSLLDRNEKLFF. The DNA of the CDR3 is TGTGCCAGCAGCTCCCTCTTAGACAGAAATGAAAAACTGTTTTTT.